This section outlines one T cell receptor beta chain sequence together with its context. This sample was taken from a study of blood T cell repertoires in COVID-19. Study overall: Sites across the United States, Italy and Spain contributed samples from acute and convalescent COVID-19. T cells, B-cell-depleted T cells, or PBMCs supplied cDNA or gDNA.

This CDR3 comprises 16 residues. Germline CDR1 and CDR2: DFQATT and SNEGSKA (reference sequence). V was clipped by 3 bases and J by 2 bases, with 17 bases between them. Under the authors' procedure: How many nucleated cells were present was estimated from reference gene primer amplification. Only in-frame clones appear in the TCRdb table, and some are missing; sequencing was by immunoSEQ multiplex PCR. V, J and clone size were drawn from that table, and D and trimming were deduced from the DNA. Of roughly 80,000 clones in the sample, 88% were seen once. The specimen sequenced was peripheral blood. The chain couples TRBV20-1 to TRBJ2-4; tentative D call: TRBD2 (8 bases). This sequence originates from a woman of 80 years or more with acute or convalescent COVID-19. The CDR3 spells CSASTGRGQTKNIQYF. The CDR3 nucleotides read TGCAGTGCTAGTACCGGGAGGGGGCAGACCAAAAACATTCAGTACTTC.